This is a list of T cell receptor beta chains from one sample in a study of molecular identifiers for immune sequencing clone quantification. TCRdb re-called the PCR reads through MiXCR, storing one row per CDR3 protein. The sample records around 470,000 distinct CDR3 sequences, 25% being singletons. Sequenced material: naive CD8+ T cells from blood, with Jurkat cell RNA spiked in. The receptors were sampled from a human donor in good health. Some libraries in this study had Jurkat cell RNA spiked in. The CDR3 runs from the conserved cysteine through the conserved F or W. The order of the fields is D gene, clone size, J gene, V gene, CDR3 DNA, CDR3 protein. The D gene is left open where the match is weak. Size values are once, few and many counts, or a class for expanded clones, and some rows have none.

>NA|NA|TRBJ2-7|TRBV13
TGTGCCAGCAGCACGGGGACCGGTGTGGACGAGCAGTACTTC
CASSTGTGVDEQYF
>TRBD2|few|TRBJ2-2|TRBV5-6
TGTGCCAGCAGCTCAGCGACTAGCGGGATAACCGGGGAGCTGTTTTTT
CASSSATSGITGELFF
>NA|NA|TRBJ2-1|TRBV7-6
TGTGCCAGCAGCTTAGATAATAGCGGCGCACTCTACAATGAGCAGTTCTTC
CASSLDNSGALYNEQFF
>TRBD2|few|TRBJ2-1|TRBV12-3/TRBV12-4
TGTGCCAGCAGTTCAGGACTAGCGGGATCTAATGAGCAGTTCTTC
CASSSGLAGSNEQFF
>TRBD1|few|TRBJ1-1|TRBV10-3
TGTGCCATCAGTGGGTCGGGACAGGGCAACACTGAAGCTTTCTTT
CAISGSGQGNTEAFF
>NA|NA|TRBJ2-7|TRBV4-2
TGTGCCAGCAGCCAAGGGGGCTACGGGCAGTACTTC
CASSQGGYGQYF
>TRBD2|few|TRBJ2-5|TRBV7-9
TGTGCCAGCAGCTTTCGCGGGAGTATTCCCCAAGAGACCCAGTACTTC
CASSFRGSIPQETQYF
>NA|many|TRBJ2-4|TRBV27
TGTGCCAGCAGTCCCGGAGGGCCCATCAAAAACATTCAGTACTTC
CASSPGGPIKNIQYF
>NA|NA|TRBJ2-1|TRBV27
TGTGCCAGCAGTTTCCGAGGAGCTGCCGCCTATGAGCAGTTCTTC
CASSFRGAAAYEQFF
>NA|NA|TRBJ2-2|TRBV7-9
TGTGCCAGCAGCCGCGACAGCGGGGAGCTGTTTTTT
CASSRDSGELFF
>NA|NA|TRBJ2-4|TRBV19
TGTGCCAGTAGTATTCTTTATGGAGCCAAAAACATTCAGTACTTC
CASSILYGAKNIQYF
>NA|NA|TRBJ1-1|TRBV20-1
TGCAGTTCAGGGTACACTGAAGCTTTCTTT
CSSGYTEAFF
>NA|many|TRBJ2-7|TRBV5-4
TGTGCCAGCAGCTGGGGGCTGAGCTACGAGCAGTACTTC
CASSWGLSYEQYF
>TRBD1|many|TRBJ2-3|TRBV4-3
TGCGCCAGCAGCCAAGATCGGGATAGGACAGGCATTAGCACAGATACGCAGTATTTT
CASSQDRDRTGISTDTQYF
>TRBD2|few|TRBJ2-4|TRBV2
TGTGCCAGCAGCGGCAGACTAGCGGGAAAATCGGAGCCAGGAAACATTCAGTACTTC
CASSGRLAGKSEPGNIQYF
>NA|NA|TRBJ2-3|TRBV10-1
TGCGCCAGCAGTGAGGACAGTCATAGTGTGCAGTATTTT
CASSEDSHSVQYF